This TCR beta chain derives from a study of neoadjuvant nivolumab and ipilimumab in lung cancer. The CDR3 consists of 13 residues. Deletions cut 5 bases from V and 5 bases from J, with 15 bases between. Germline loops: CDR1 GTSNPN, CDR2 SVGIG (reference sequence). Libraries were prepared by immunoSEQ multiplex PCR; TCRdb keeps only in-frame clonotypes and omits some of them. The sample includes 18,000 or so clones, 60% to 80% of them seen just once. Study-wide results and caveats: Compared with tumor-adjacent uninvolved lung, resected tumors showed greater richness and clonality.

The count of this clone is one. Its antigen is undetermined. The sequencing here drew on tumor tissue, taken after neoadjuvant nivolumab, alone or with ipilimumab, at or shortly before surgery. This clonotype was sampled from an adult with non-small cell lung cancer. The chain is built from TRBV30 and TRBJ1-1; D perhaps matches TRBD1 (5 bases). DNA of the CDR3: TGTGCCTGGGTCCGAGGTGGGGGGACTGAAGCTTTCTTT. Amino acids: CAWVRGGGTEAFF.